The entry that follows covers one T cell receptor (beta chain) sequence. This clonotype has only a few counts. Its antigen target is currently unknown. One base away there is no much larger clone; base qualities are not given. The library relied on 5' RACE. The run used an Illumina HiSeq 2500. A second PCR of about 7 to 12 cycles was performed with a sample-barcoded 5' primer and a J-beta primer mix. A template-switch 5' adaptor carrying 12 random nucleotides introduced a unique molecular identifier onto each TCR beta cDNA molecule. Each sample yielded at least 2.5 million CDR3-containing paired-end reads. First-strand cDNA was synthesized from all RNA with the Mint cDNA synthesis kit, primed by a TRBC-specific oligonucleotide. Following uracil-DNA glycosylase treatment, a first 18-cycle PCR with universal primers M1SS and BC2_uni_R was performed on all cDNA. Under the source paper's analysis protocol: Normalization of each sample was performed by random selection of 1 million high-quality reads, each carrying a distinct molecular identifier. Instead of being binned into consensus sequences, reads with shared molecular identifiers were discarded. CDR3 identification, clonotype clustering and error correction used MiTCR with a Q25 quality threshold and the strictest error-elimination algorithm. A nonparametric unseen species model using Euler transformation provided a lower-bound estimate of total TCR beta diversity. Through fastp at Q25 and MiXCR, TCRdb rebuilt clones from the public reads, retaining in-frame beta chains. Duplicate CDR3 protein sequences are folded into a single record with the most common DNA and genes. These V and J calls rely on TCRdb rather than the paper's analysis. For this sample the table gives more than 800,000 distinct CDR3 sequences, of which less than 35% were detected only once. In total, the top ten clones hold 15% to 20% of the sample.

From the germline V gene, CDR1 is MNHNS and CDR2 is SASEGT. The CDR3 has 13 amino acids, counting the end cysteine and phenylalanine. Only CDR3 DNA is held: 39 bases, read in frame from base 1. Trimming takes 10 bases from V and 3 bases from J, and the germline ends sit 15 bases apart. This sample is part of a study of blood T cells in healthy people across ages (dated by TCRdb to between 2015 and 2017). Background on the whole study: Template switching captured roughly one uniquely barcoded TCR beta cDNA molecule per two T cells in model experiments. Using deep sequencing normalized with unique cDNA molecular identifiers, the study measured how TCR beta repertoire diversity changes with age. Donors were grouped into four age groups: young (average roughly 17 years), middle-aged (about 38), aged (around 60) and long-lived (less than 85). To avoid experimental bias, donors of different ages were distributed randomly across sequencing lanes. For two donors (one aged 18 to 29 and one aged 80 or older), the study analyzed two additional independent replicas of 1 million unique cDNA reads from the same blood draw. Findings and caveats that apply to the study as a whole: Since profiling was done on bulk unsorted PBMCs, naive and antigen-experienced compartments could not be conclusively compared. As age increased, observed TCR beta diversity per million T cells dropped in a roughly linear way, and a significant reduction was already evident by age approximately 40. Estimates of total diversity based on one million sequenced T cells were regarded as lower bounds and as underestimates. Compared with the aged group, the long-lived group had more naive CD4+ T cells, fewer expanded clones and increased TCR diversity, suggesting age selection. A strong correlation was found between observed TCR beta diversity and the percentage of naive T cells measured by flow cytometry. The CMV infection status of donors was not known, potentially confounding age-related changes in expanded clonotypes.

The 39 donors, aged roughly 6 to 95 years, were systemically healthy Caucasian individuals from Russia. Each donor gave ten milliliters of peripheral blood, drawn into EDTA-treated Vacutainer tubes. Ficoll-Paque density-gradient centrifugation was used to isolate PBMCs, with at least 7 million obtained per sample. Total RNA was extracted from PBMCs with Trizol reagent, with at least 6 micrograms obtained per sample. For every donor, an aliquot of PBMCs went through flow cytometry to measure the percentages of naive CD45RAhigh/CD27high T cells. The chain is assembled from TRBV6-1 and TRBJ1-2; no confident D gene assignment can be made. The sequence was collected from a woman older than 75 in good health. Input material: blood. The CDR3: CATREAVHYGYTF. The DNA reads TGTGCCACCCGGGAGGCAGTTCACTATGGCTACACCTTC.